The 24 T cell receptor beta chains below all came from one sample that was sequenced in a study of CD8 T cell repertoires and HIV-1 epitope variants. The data were produced by immunoSEQ multiplex PCR, yet TCRdb's version contains in-frame clones alone and is incomplete. The table includes 5,500 or so clones, 66% detected once. These receptors lack a known antigen. Sequenced: cultured CD8+ T cells derived from PBMCs. The receptor source for this set is a male donor with HIV.

The V gene is TRBV5-5, the J gene TRBJ2-1; D unclear. Germline V gene sequence: CDR1 SGHKS, CDR2 YYEKEE (reference sequence). This CDR3 has 15 amino acids. The ends were cut back, 0 bases at V and 3 bases at J, with 10 bases in the middle. CDR3 sequence: CASSLGLVDYNEQFF. CDR3 bases: TGTGCCAGCAGCTTGGGGCTCGTGGACTACAATGAGCAGTTCTTC.

This clone was seen a few times. The chain carries TRBV19 and TRBJ1-4, with D maybe TRBD1 (5 bases). Germline loops: CDR1 LNHDA, CDR2 SQIVND (reference sequence). CDR3 length equals 14 residues. V gave up 4 bases and J gave up 4 bases, with 10 bases separating them. CDR3 region: CASSTGPYNEKLFF. The DNA for the CDR3 is TGTGCCAGTAGTACGGGACCGTATAATGAAAAACTGTTTTTT.

The chain combines TRBV19 with TRBJ2-7; the D call may be TRBD1 or TRBD2 (5 bases each). This CDR3 contains 13 residues. Trimming left V 6 bases short and J 2 bases short, with 11 bases between. Per the germline V gene, CDR1 is LNHDA and CDR2 is SQIVND (reference sequence). CDR3 amino acids: CASSPGATYEQYF. Here the CDR3 DNA reads TGTGCCAGTAGCCCCGGGGCAACCTACGAGCAGTACTTC.

This clone was detected a few times. This chain joins TRBV6-4 and TRBJ2-2, with 8 positions matching TRBD2. Germline V CDR1 and CDR2: MRHNA, SNTAGT. This CDR3 contains 15 residues. After removal of 2 bases from V and 3 bases from J, the junction contained 2 bases not matched to a gene. The CDR3 reads CASSDGLAHTGELFF. The CDR3 bases are TGTGCCAGCAGTGACGGACTAGCCCACACCGGGGAGCTGTTTTTT.

This clone was recorded a few times. The V gene is TRBV29-1, the J gene TRBJ2-1; D might be TRBD2 (6 bases). The V gene's germline CDR1 is SQVTM and CDR2 ANQGSEA. The CDR3 length is 17 residues. The V end was cut by 0 bases, the J end by 1 base, with 16 bases between. The chain's CDR3 is CSVEDVFGGASYNEQFF. The CDR3 DNA reads as TGCAGCGTTGAAGATGTTTTCGGGGGTGCGTCCTACAATGAGCAGTTCTTC.

This clone is judged medium-sized (0.01 to 0.1%). The V and J genes are TRBV19 and TRBJ2-1, with 14 bases that match TRBD2. Trimming removed 2 bases from V and 8 bases from J; junction bases left unmatched: 14. Germline CDR1 is LNHDA and CDR2 is SQIVND (reference sequence). The CDR3 covers 19 residues. The CDR3 is CASSIQPGLAGDFLDEQFF. CDR3 coding DNA: TGTGCCAGTAGTATACAGCCGGGACTAGCGGGAGATTTCTTAGATGAGCAGTTCTTC.

The gene calls are TRBV6-8 and TRBJ1-5; possible D gene TRBD1, 5 bases. In germline, CDR1 is MNHGY, CDR2 SAAAGT. The CDR3 has 17 amino acids. The V end lost 5 bases, the J end lost 1 base, and 18 bases lay between the germline ends. This CDR3 is CASSQAGKVASNQPQHF. In DNA form, the CDR3 reads TGTGCCAGCAGTCAGGCAGGGAAGGTGGCGAGCAATCAGCCCCAGCATTTT.

The V gene is TRBV30, the J gene TRBJ1-5; 7 bases are shared with TRBD1. The ends lost 0 bases at V and 6 bases at J; junction bases unmatched: 2. This CDR3 comprises 13 residues. Germline V gives CDR1 GTSNPN, CDR2 SVGIG (reference sequence). The CDR3 loop is CAWSVRGLQPQHF. The CDR3 DNA follows: TGTGCCTGGAGTGTTAGGGGGCTTCAGCCCCAGCATTTT.

V gene TRBV5-1 combines with J gene TRBJ2-1; 7 bases align to TRBD2. The CDR3 totals 15 residues. The germline CDR1 and CDR2 sequences are SGHRS and YFSETQ. The J segment lost 5 bases and the V segment lost 2 bases, leaving 7 bases of the junction unmatched. CDR3 sequence reads: CASSLDGRNDNEQFF. CDR3 nucleotide sequence: TGCGCCAGCAGCTTAGACGGGAGGAATGACAATGAGCAGTTCTTC.

The genes are TRBV5-6 and TRBJ1-4; 9 bases are shared with TRBD1. With 0 bases clipped from V and 16 bases from J, the junction kept 7 bases outside the gene matches. This CDR3 region has 13 residues. Germline V CDR1 and CDR2: SGHDT, YYEEEE. As DNA, the CDR3 is TGTGCCAGCAGCTTGGGTTTGGACAGGGGACAGTTTTTT. Its protein product is CASSLGLDRGQFF.

This rearrangement joins TRBV6-1 to TRBJ2-2, with TRBD2 identical over 7 bases. V lost 2 bases to trimming and J lost 7 bases; unmatched junction nucleotides: 7. Per germline, CDR1 MNHNS and CDR2 SASEGT. The CDR3 consists of 15 residues. In nucleotides, the CDR3 is TGTGCCAGCAGTGAAAGTCCCTGGGAGGGCGGGGAGCTGTTTTTT. Encoded protein: CASSESPWEGGELFF.

The genes are TRBV19 and TRBJ1-5, with 10 bases matching TRBD1. The V gene's germline CDR1 is LNHDA and CDR2 SQIVND (reference sequence). The CDR3 runs to 14 residues. The V gene end was trimmed by 9 bases and the J gene end by 1 base; junction bases not matched to a gene: 3. CDR3 in DNA: TGTGCCAGCCGACAGGGGGCGAGCAATCAGCCCCAGCATTTT. Protein product: CASRQGASNQPQHF.

V is TRBV9 and J is TRBJ1-2, with D possibly TRBD1 on 5 matching bases. V was cut by 6 bases and J by 4 bases, with 19 bases left in between. Germline CDR1 is SGDLS and CDR2 is YYNGEE. This CDR3 region has 15 residues. CDR3: CASTRSGSGGYGYTF. The CDR3 nucleotides are TGTGCCAGCACCCGGTCTGGGTCGGGGGGCTATGGCTACACCTTC.

This clone was counted only a few times. V and J are TRBV6-5 and TRBJ1-1; 7 bases are a match to TRBD1. Looked up from germline, CDR1 is MNHEY and CDR2 is SVGAGI. The CDR3 runs 15 residues. V gave up 6 bases and J gave up 6 bases; unmatched junction bases: 13. For the CDR3, the DNA is TGTGCCAGCAGCCTAGTCCAGGACAGGAAGGCTGAAGCTTTCTTT. Amino acid sequence: CASSLVQDRKAEAFF.

The chain combines TRBV28 with TRBJ1-5, with 7 positions matching TRBD1. CDR3 length equals 15 residues. Per germline, CDR1 MDHEN and CDR2 SYDVKM. The CDR3 region is CAVSGGVSGNQPQHF. DNA for the CDR3: TGTGCGGTTTCAGGGGGGGTGTCGGGCAATCAGCCCCAGCATTTT.

The genes are TRBV7-9 and TRBJ2-1; possibly TRBD1 or TRBD2 for D (6 bases each). The CDR3 spans 14 residues. The germline CDR1 and CDR2 sequences are SEHNR and FQNEAQ (reference sequence). The ends were cut back, 1 base at V and 8 bases at J, with 12 bases in the middle. Here the CDR3 DNA reads TGTGCCAGCAGCTTAGTGGGGGCTAGCGATGAGCAGTTCTTC. It encodes CASSLVGASDEQFF.

The chain is built from TRBV6-5 and TRBJ2-2; D remains unclear. The CDR3 length is 14 residues. From germline, CDR1 is MNHEY and CDR2 SVGAGI. Trimming took 4 bases from V and 6 from J, leaving 12 bases between them. In nucleotides, the CDR3 is TGTGCCAGCAGTTTTGAGCGTTCCGCCGGGGAGCTGTTTTTT. Amino acids: CASSFERSAGELFF.

This clone has a handful of counts. This chain links TRBV7-7 with TRBJ2-7; a possible D gene is TRBD1 (6 bases). Germline V lookup: CDR1 SSHAT, CDR2 FNYEAQ (reference sequence). The CDR3 contains 13 residues. The V end was cut by 5 bases, the J end by 1 base, with 9 bases between. The CDR3 sequence: CASSPDSSYEQYF. CDR3 bases: TGTGCCAGCAGCCCGGACAGTTCCTACGAGCAGTACTTC. The full variable domain, its missing parts supplied by reference TRBV7-7 and TRBJ2-7, is GAGVSQSPRYKVTKRGQDVTLRCDPISSHATLYWYQQALGQGPEFLTYFNYEAQPDKSGLPSDRFSAERPEGSISTLTIQRTEQRDSAMYRCASSPDSSYEQYFGPGTRLTVT.

CDR3: CATSRRGDYGYTF. CDR3 coding DNA: TGTGCCACCAGCAGACGGGGGGACTATGGCTACACCTTC. V usage is TRBV15 and J usage is TRBJ1-2; tentative D call: TRBD1 (5 bases). In germline, CDR1 is LNHNV, CDR2 YYDKDF (reference sequence). The CDR3 totals 13 residues. Trimming took 2 bases from V and 3 from J, leaving 7 bases between them.

This clone came up a few times. The chain carries TRBV7-3 and TRBJ1-2; tentatively, D is TRBD1 (6 bases). The CDR3 is made up of 13 amino acids. Trimming removed 4 bases from V and 8 bases from J, with 14 bases in between. Germline loops: CDR1 SGHTA, CDR2 FQGTGA. CDR3 DNA sequence: TGTGCCAGCAGCTCGGACAGCCGCTGGGGCTACACCTTC. Protein product: CASSSDSRWGYTF.

The rearrangement joins TRBV6-5 to TRBJ2-3; D uncertain. The V gene's germline CDR1 is MNHEY and CDR2 SVGAGI. With 0 bases removed from V and 1 base from J, the gap between germline ends came to 11 bases. This CDR3 is built from 16 residues. The CDR3 spells CASSYSTDPRTDTQYF. The CDR3, as DNA: TGTGCCAGCAGTTACTCTACGGACCCTCGCACAGATACGCAGTATTTT.

The chain is built from TRBV4-3 and TRBJ2-2, with D possibly matching TRBD1 (6 bases). Germline V gene sequence: CDR1 LGHNA, CDR2 YSLEER. This CDR3 spans 17 amino acids. The germline V and J ends were trimmed by 1 base and 6 bases, with 18 bases remaining between them. In DNA, the CDR3 is TGCGCCAGCAGCCAAGTCCCCTTCCGAGGGGGAGCCGGGGAGCTGTTTTTT. Translated: CASSQVPFRGGAGELFF.

This chain connects TRBV6-1 to TRBJ2-2; D perhaps matches TRBD2 (5 bases). V was cut by 6 bases and J by 5 bases, with 7 bases left in between. This CDR3 is built from 12 residues. Germline values: CDR1 MNHNS, CDR2 SASEGT. As DNA, the CDR3 is TGTGCCAGCAGGAGAGGGACCGGGGAGCTGTTTTTT. Amino acid sequence: CASRRGTGELFF.

The chain has TRBV4-3 and TRBJ2-2, with D perhaps given as TRBD1 or TRBD2 (5 bases each). The germline V gene has CDR1 LGHNA and CDR2 YSLEER. The CDR3 totals 15 residues. Trimming left V 1 base short and J 7 bases short, with 13 bases between. DNA for the CDR3: TGCGCCAGCAGCCAAGTGCAGGGCGGGTTCGGGGAGCTGTTTTTT. Residues: CASSQVQGGFGELFF.